The 10 T cell receptor beta chains reported below all come from one sample, sequenced in a study of blood T cell repertoires in COVID-19. Method: immunoSEQ multiplex PCR; TCRdb's copy keeps in-frame clones and lacks some. The table lists around 55,000 clones, 88% of them singletons. The sequencing sample was made of peripheral blood. These receptors were taken from a man aged 55 to 70 with active COVID-19.

The rearrangement joins TRBV7-2 to TRBJ1-1; TRBD1 agrees at 7 bases. The CDR3 has 15 residues. V was pared by 5 bases and J by 2 bases, with 8 bases of the junction left unmatched. Germline V lookup: CDR1 SGHTA, CDR2 FQGNSA. The CDR3 sequence: CASSPAYRGNTEAFF. The CDR3 DNA sequence: TGTGCCAGCAGCCCAGCCTACAGGGGTAACACTGAAGCTTTCTTT. Together with reference TRBV7-2 and TRBJ1-1, the CDR3 gives the full variable domain: GAGVSQSPSNKVTEKGKDVELRCDPISGHTALYWYRQSLGQGLEFLIYFQGNSAPDKSGLPSDRFSAERTGGSVSTLTIQRTQQEDSAVYLCASSPAYRGNTEAFFGQGTRLTVV.

This clone was observed once. CDR3 sequence reads: CASSPILEASYEQYF. The CDR3 DNA reads TGTGCCAGCAGCCCAATACTAGAGGCCTCCTACGAGCAGTACTTC. This chain uses TRBV7-9 with TRBJ2-7; possibly TRBD2 for D (5 bases). V was pared by 5 bases and J by 0 bases, with 14 bases between. The CDR3 runs 15 residues. Germline V lookup: CDR1 SEHNR, CDR2 FQNEAQ (reference sequence). Combining the CDR3 with reference TRBV7-9 and TRBJ2-7 gives the whole variable domain DTGVSQNPRHKITKRGQNVTFRCDPISEHNRLYWYRQTLGQGPEFLTYFQNEAQLEKSRLLSDRFSAERPKGSFSTLEIQRTEQGDSAMYLCASSPILEASYEQYFGPGTRLTVT.

The chain uses TRBV20-1 and TRBJ1-1; D unresolved. The germline CDR1 and CDR2 sequences are DFQATT and SNEGSKA (reference sequence). The CDR3 runs to 12 residues. Trimming removed 3 bases at V and 0 bases at J, with 5 bases between. CDR3 in DNA: TGCAGTGCTAGTCCCTTGAACACTGAAGCTTTCTTT. As protein: CSASPLNTEAFF.

The V and J genes are TRBV3-1 (or the pseudogene TRBV3-2) and TRBJ2-7; D is uncertain. V gave up 0 bases and J gave up 2 bases, with 17 bases separating them. The germline CDR1 and CDR2 sequences are LGHDT and YNNKEL (reference sequence). The CDR3 is made up of 17 amino acids. CDR3: CASSQDFISRYTYEQYF. The CDR3 DNA is TGTGCCAGCAGCCAAGACTTTATTTCCCGATACACCTACGAGCAGTACTTC.

This clone was counted a single time. The J gene is TRBJ2-7, the V gene TRBV5-5; the match to TRBD1 covers 7 bases. CDR1 is SGHKS, CDR2 YYEKEE, per germline (reference sequence). V was clipped by 1 base and J by 3 bases; unmatched bases: 4. The CDR3 runs to 14 residues. CDR3 in amino acids: CASSLLAGGYEQYF. CDR3 sequence (DNA): TGTGCCAGCAGCTTGTTGGCAGGGGGCTACGAGCAGTACTTC.

This sequence joins TRBV6-1 and TRBJ1-2; possible D gene TRBD1, 5 bases. The CDR3 totals 16 residues. Per the germline V gene, CDR1 is MNHNS and CDR2 is SASEGT. V dropped 1 base and J dropped 1 base, with 13 bases sitting between them. In nucleotides, the CDR3 is TGTGCCAGCAGTGAAGGCCGGGGACTCCTTAACTATGGCTACACCTTC. Translating gives CASSEGRGLLNYGYTF.

This rearrangement joins TRBV7-6 to TRBJ1-1, with TRBD1 identical over 9 bases. CDR3 size: 15 residues. CDR1 is SGHVS, CDR2 FNYEAQ, per germline. V gave up 2 bases and J gave up 6 bases; unmatched junction bases: 7. The CDR3 loop reads CASSLLGQGIPEAFF. The CDR3 nucleotides are TGTGCCAGCAGCTTATTGGGACAGGGAATACCTGAAGCTTTCTTT.

J is TRBJ2-1 and V is TRBV9; 8 positions match TRBD2. The CDR3 covers 15 residues. The germline CDR1 and CDR2 sequences are SGDLS and YYNGEE. The ends lost 1 base at V and 3 bases at J; junction bases unmatched: 3. DNA of the CDR3: TGTGCCAGCAGCGTACCGGGAGGGAGCTACAATGAGCAGTTCTTC. Translating it yields CASSVPGGSYNEQFF.

The V and J genes are TRBV6-6 and TRBJ1-6, with unresolved D. V was clipped by 7 bases and J by 0 bases, with 13 bases between them. This CDR3 region has 16 residues. In germline, CDR1 is MNHNY, CDR2 SVGAGI (reference sequence). The CDR3 coding sequence is TGTGCCAGCAAAGAAGCCCGGGGCTCCTATAATTCACCCCTCCACTTT. Its translation is CASKEARGSYNSPLHF.

J is TRBJ2-1 and V is TRBV7-3, with 8 bases identical to TRBD2. The trim removed 3 bases at V and 2 bases at J, leaving 0 bases unmatched. Germline V gene sequence: CDR1 SGHTA, CDR2 FQGTGA. This CDR3 comprises 14 residues. The CDR3 nucleotides are TGTGCCAGCAGCTTGACTAGCGCCTACAATGAGCAGTTCTTC. This gives the protein CASSLTSAYNEQFF.